This is a list of T cell receptor beta chains from one sample in a study of molecular identifiers for immune sequencing clone quantification. TCRdb re-called the PCR reads with MiXCR, one entry per CDR3 protein. The top ten hold 0.74% of the sample, which has hundreds of thousands of distinct CDR3 sequences, roughly 24% seen once. The source material was naive CD8+ T cells from blood, with Jurkat cell RNA spiked in. The receptors were sampled from a human donor in good health. Some libraries in this study had Jurkat cell RNA spiked in. Each CDR3 is given with its conserved first and last residue. The D gene is left open where the match is weak. Clone sizes are given selectively: once, few, many, or a class where the clone is expanded.

D gene	clone size	V gene	J gene	CDR3 DNA	CDR3 protein
.	.	TRBV30	TRBJ2-1	TGTGCCTGGAGTACGACAGGTCCCCATGAGCAGTTCTTC	CAWSTTGPHEQFF
.	many	TRBV7-9	TRBJ2-7	TGTGCCAGCAGCATACCGGGACCGACCTACGAGCAGTACTTC	CASSIPGPTYEQYF
.	few	TRBV28	TRBJ1-1	TGTGCCAGCAGTCTAGAGCGGGTGAACACTGAAGCTTTCTTT	CASSLERVNTEAFF
.	many	TRBV4-1	TRBJ2-7	TGCGCCAGCAGCCAAGCCGGGAATAACGAGCAGTACTTC	CASSQAGNNEQYF
TRBD1	many	TRBV29-1	TRBJ2-3	TGCAGCGTTGGACAGGGAACAGATACGCAGTATTTT	CSVGQGTDTQYF
TRBD2	.	TRBV7-6	TRBJ2-5	TGTGCCAGCAGCTTAACAAGCGGGGGGGTGCCGGTTTTAGTGAAGACCCAGTACTTC	CASSLTSGGVPVLVKTQYF
TRBD2	few	TRBV5-6	TRBJ2-7	TGTGCCAGCAGCTTACTAGCGGGGGGGCGGGGCCAGTACTTC	CASSLLAGGRGQYF
.	many	TRBV29-1	TRBJ2-5	TGCAGCGTTGAAGGGACAGCCTTATCCGAGACCCAGTACTTC	CSVEGTALSETQYF
.	.	TRBV20-1	TRBJ2-3	TGCAGTGCCCTGGGAAGCAGCACAGATACGCAGTATTTT	CSALGSSTDTQYF
TRBD1	many	TRBV28	TRBJ1-2	TGTGCCAGCAGTGCCGACGGGACAGGGGAGCAGTATGGCTACACCTTC	CASSADGTGEQYGYTF
.	many	TRBV28	TRBJ2-3	TGTGCCAGCAACTCTTTAGCGGAAACTAGCACAGATACGCAGTATTTT	CASNSLAETSTDTQYF
.	many	TRBV7-8	TRBJ2-5	TGTGCCAGCAGCATCCCCGGACTTACTCAAGAGACCCAGTACTTC	CASSIPGLTQETQYF
.	few	TRBV4-1	TRBJ1-5	TGCGCCAGCAGCCAGTACACAGGGAGCAATCAGCCCCAGCATTTT	CASSQYTGSNQPQHF
.	.	TRBV4-3	TRBJ2-7	TGCGCCAGCAGCCAAGATCTGGGCAGGGTCTACGAGCAGTACTTC	CASSQDLGRVYEQYF
.	few	TRBV12-3/TRBV12-4	TRBJ2-1	TGTGCCAGCAGTTTAGTCGGAGGGTTTAGAAATGAGCAGTTCTTC	CASSLVGGFRNEQFF
.	few	TRBV29-1	TRBJ2-5	TGCAGCGTTGTGGGATTGGGGAGCGAGACCCAGTACTTC	CSVVGLGSETQYF
TRBD2	.	TRBV14	TRBJ2-2	TGTGCCAGCAGCGTGCGGGAGTCTTACACCGGGGAGCTGTTTTTT	CASSVRESYTGELFF